These 27 T cell receptor beta chains were sequenced from one sample in a study of shared clonotypes between healthy human individuals. Clones were sequenced by immunoSEQ multiplex PCR, and TCRdb holds only the in-frame ones, with some missing. The sample records about 980,000 clones, over 75% being singletons. Sequencing was done on a sample of memory CD4+ T cells sorted from blood. Subset denoted: CD45RA-negative fraction. These TCRs come from a man in his late teens or twenties in good health.

This sequence joins TRBV19 and TRBJ1-5; 9 positions match TRBD1. V dropped 4 bases and J dropped 6; count of bases not matched to a gene: 4. Germline V lookup: CDR1 LNHDA, CDR2 SQIVND (reference sequence). The CDR3 sequence is 14 residues long. The CDR3 sequence: CASSTDRGSQPQHF. The CDR3 DNA sequence: TGTGCCAGTAGTACGGACAGGGGTAGTCAGCCCCAGCATTTT.

The J gene is TRBJ2-7, the V gene TRBV28, with 9 bases that match TRBD1. The CDR3 is 16 residues long. Losses at the gene ends were 3 bases for V and 2 bases for J; bases not matched to a gene: 8. Germline-derived CDR1 and CDR2 are MDHEN and SYDVKM. CDR3 in amino acids: CASSFGGQGIAYEQYF. The CDR3 DNA is TGTGCCAGCAGTTTTGGGGGACAGGGCATCGCCTACGAGCAGTACTTC.

The chain joins TRBV29-1 to TRBJ2-3, with 7 nucleotides matching TRBD2. The CDR3 loop spans 13 amino acids. Germline V CDR1 and CDR2: SQVTM, ANQGSEA. J was trimmed by 5 bases and V by 6 bases; bases with no gene match: 8. CDR3 loop: CSVLPLAGDTQYF. The DNA of the CDR3 is TGCAGCGTCCTACCCTTAGCGGGAGATACGCAGTATTTT.

The chain uses TRBV6-1 and TRBJ2-7; TRBD2 matches at 10 bases. CDR1 MNHNS and CDR2 SASEGT come from the germline V gene. With 3 bases clipped from V and 4 bases from J, the junction kept 18 bases outside the gene matches. The CDR3 loop spans 19 amino acids. Written as DNA, the CDR3 is TGTGCCAGCAGTGATTTGAAGAACCTTCGGACTAGCGGAGATTACGAGCAGTACTTC. Translating gives CASSDLKNLRTSGDYEQYF.

The V and J genes are TRBV9 and TRBJ2-3, with unresolved D. The CDR3 spans 13 residues. The V end was cut by 4 bases, the J end by 4 bases, with 10 bases between. Germline V gives CDR1 SGDLS, CDR2 YYNGEE. The CDR3 DNA reads as TGTGCCAGCAGCCCTCGGATGGCAGATACGCAGTATTTT. Translated: CASSPRMADTQYF.

For this clone: Other DNA sequences of this sample code for an identical CDR3. The V and J genes are TRBV7-2 and TRBJ2-7, with TRBD2 matching 10 bases. J gave up 5 bases and V 0 bases, and 4 bases lay outside the gene matches. Germline values: CDR1 SGHTA, CDR2 FQGNSA. The CDR3 covers 15 residues. CDR3 nucleotide sequence: TGTGCCAGCAGCTTAGCGCTAGCGGGAGTTGACGAGCAGTACTTC. Protein sequence: CASSLALAGVDEQYF.

CDR3 bases: TGTGCCAGCAGGAAGACTAGCTCTAGTACAGATACGCAGTATTTT. This encodes CASRKTSSSTDTQYF. The chain recombines TRBV2 with TRBJ2-3, with 7 bases that match TRBD2. CDR3 length: 15 residues. The ends lost 6 bases at V and 3 bases at J; junction bases unmatched: 9. Germline loops: CDR1 SNHLY, CDR2 FYNNEI.

This sequence joins TRBV10-3 and TRBJ2-4; the D gene is possibly TRBD1 (6 bases). This CDR3 comprises 15 residues. Trimming removed 3 bases at V and 2 bases at J, with 11 bases between. CDR1 and CDR2 from the germline V gene are ENHRY and SYGVKD. This CDR3 is CAISDQTGSKNIQYF. The CDR3 bases are TGTGCCATCAGTGACCAGACAGGTTCCAAAAACATTCAGTACTTC.

The J gene is TRBJ2-2, the V gene TRBV11-2; TRBD2 matches 13 bases. V lost 5 bases and J lost 5; bases outside the gene matches: 8. Looked up from germline, CDR1 is SGHAT and CDR2 is FQNNGV. The CDR3 covers 17 residues. CDR3 sequence (DNA): TGTGCCAGCAGCCTAAGGACTAGCGGGAGAAAAACCGGGGAGCTGTTTTTT. This encodes CASSLRTSGRKTGELFF.

The chain recombines TRBV7-2 with TRBJ2-7; D tentatively fits TRBD1 or TRBD2 (6 bases each). Germline V lookup: CDR1 SGHTA, CDR2 FQGNSA. V shed 5 bases and J shed 4 bases, with 18 bases lying between them. The length of the CDR3 is 15 residues. The CDR3 coding sequence is TGTGCCAGCAGCCGCCGGGTCGGGGGCTCATACGAGCAGTACTTC. Amino acids: CASSRRVGGSYEQYF.

A single count supports this clone. The chain employs TRBV10-3 and TRBJ2-7; D tentatively fits TRBD1 or TRBD2 (5 bases each). This CDR3 contains 14 residues. Germline V CDR1 and CDR2: ENHRY, SYGVKD. V was trimmed by 6 bases and J by 6 bases, leaving 18 bases between them. CDR3 protein: CAIRLPAAGTEQYF. As DNA, the CDR3 is TGTGCCATCAGACTTCCAGCGGCCGGGACCGAGCAGTACTTC.

V and J are TRBV10-2 and TRBJ2-2; 7 bases line up with TRBD1. The germline V gene has CDR1 WSHSY and CDR2 SAAADI. The CDR3 extends over 13 amino acids. V trimming: 4 bases; J trimming: 4 bases; junction bases outside the gene matches: 0. The CDR3 is CASSGQGTGELFF. For the CDR3, the DNA is TGCGCCAGCAGTGGACAGGGCACCGGGGAGCTGTTTTTT.

The chain joins TRBV10-3 to TRBJ1-5, with D possibly being TRBD1 (5 bases). This CDR3 has 14 residues. V lost 6 bases, J lost 6 bases, and 15 bases lay in between. Germline CDR1 ENHRY, CDR2 SYGVKD. Here the CDR3 reads CAISRGVGGQPQHF. The CDR3 bases are TGTGCCATCAGCAGAGGGGTAGGCGGTCAGCCCCAGCATTTT.

The chain joins TRBV5-4 to TRBJ2-7; TRBD2 aligns across 10 bases. The CDR3 covers 15 residues. J was trimmed by 0 bases and V by 4 bases; bases with no gene match: 4. Germline CDR1 SGHNT, CDR2 YYREEE (reference sequence). The CDR3 loop is CASSDASGGSYEQYF. In DNA form, the CDR3 reads TGTGCCAGCAGCGATGCTAGCGGGGGCTCCTACGAGCAGTACTTC.

V is TRBV29-1 and J is TRBJ2-3; no firm D call. Germline CDR1 is SQVTM and CDR2 is ANQGSEA. Trimming pared 4 bases from V and 5 bases from J, leaving 16 bases between. There are 14 residues in the CDR3. The CDR3 DNA follows: TGCAGCGTTGGGGCAGAAACGGAAGGAGATACGCAGTATTTT. Amino acid sequence: CSVGAETEGDTQYF.

CDR3 amino acids: CASSVASSVYGEQFF. DNA for the CDR3: TGTGCCAGCAGCGTAGCGTCTAGCGTTTACGGTGAGCAGTTCTTC. The genes are TRBV9 and TRBJ2-1; maybe TRBD2 (6 bases). There are 15 residues in the CDR3. The V gene lost 0 bases and the J gene lost 9 bases, with 16 bases spanning the gap. Germline-derived CDR1 and CDR2 are SGDLS and YYNGEE. The complete variable domain, with remaining parts taken from reference TRBV9 and TRBJ2-1, reads DSGVTQTPKHLITATGQRVTLRCSPRSGDLSVYWYQQSLDQGLQFLIQYYNGEERAKGNILERFSAQQFPDLHSELNLSSLELGDSALYFCASSVASSVYGEQFFGPGTRLTVL.

CDR3 amino acids: CASSAYWGGNLMETQYF. The CDR3 coding sequence is TGTGCCAGCAGCGCGTACTGGGGGGGAAACTTGATGGAGACCCAGTACTTC. V usage is TRBV9 and J usage is TRBJ2-5, with 7 nucleotides matching TRBD2. V lost 3 bases, J lost 5 bases, and 16 bases stayed unmatched. Germline values: CDR1 SGDLS, CDR2 YYNGEE. CDR3 length: 17 residues.

This clone was seen a single time. Different DNA sequences within this sample yield the same CDR3. The chain carries TRBV28 and TRBJ1-5, with 8 bases that match TRBD1. CDR1 and CDR2 from the germline V gene are MDHEN and SYDVKM. V was pared by 3 bases and J by 3 bases, with 7 bases of the junction left unmatched. The CDR3 is 16 residues long. CDR3 protein: CASSFKQGVNNQPQHF. In DNA form, the CDR3 reads TGTGCCAGCAGTTTCAAACAGGGGGTGAACAATCAGCCCCAGCATTTT.

This sequence joins TRBV9 and TRBJ1-1; D possibly corresponds to TRBD1 (6 bases). V gave up 5 bases and J gave up 4 bases, with 12 bases separating them. This CDR3 is built from 13 residues. Looked up from germline, CDR1 is SGDLS and CDR2 is YYNGEE. CDR3 sequence reads: CASSPLGGTEAFF. The CDR3 DNA sequence: TGTGCCAGCAGTCCCCTAGGGGGCACTGAAGCTTTCTTT.

This chain connects TRBV2 to TRBJ1-1, with D possibly being TRBD1 (6 bases). The CDR3 length is 15 residues. V gave up 6 bases and J gave up 4 bases, with 18 bases separating them. Germline values: CDR1 SNHLY, CDR2 FYNNEI. The CDR3 sequence is CASREPGGGGTEAFF. CDR3 nucleotide sequence: TGTGCCAGCAGGGAACCGGGGGGCGGGGGCACTGAAGCTTTCTTT.

The V and J genes are TRBV30 and TRBJ2-3, with 9 bases aligning to TRBD1. Germline values: CDR1 GTSNPN, CDR2 SVGIG (reference sequence). V was pared by 2 bases and J by 0 bases, with 3 bases of the junction left unmatched. The length of the CDR3 is 15 residues. CDR3 in amino acids: CAWSLTGGSTDTQYF. In DNA form, the CDR3 reads TGTGCCTGGAGTCTGACAGGGGGTAGCACAGATACGCAGTATTTT.

V is TRBV7-9 and J is TRBJ1-3; D remains ambiguous. Trimming left V 10 bases short and J 0 bases short, with 7 bases between. CDR1 is SEHNR and CDR2 is FQNEAQ in the germline V gene (reference sequence). This CDR3 spans 12 amino acids. This CDR3 reads CANQNSGNTIYF. CDR3 nucleotides: TGTGCCAACCAGAACTCTGGAAACACCATATATTTT.

The CDR3 DNA is TGTGCCAGCAGTGAAACTCCCCCCTACGAGCAGTACTTC. The encoded protein is CASSETPPYEQYF. The chain joins TRBV6-1 to TRBJ2-7; D ambiguous. V lost 2 bases to trimming and J lost 2 bases, with 7 bases between them. CDR1 is MNHNS and CDR2 is SASEGT in the germline V gene. The CDR3 contains 13 residues.

The genes are TRBV7-3 and TRBJ2-5, with 12 nucleotides matching TRBD2. The CDR3 spans 14 residues. Germline V gene sequence: CDR1 SGHTA, CDR2 FQGTGA. Trimming took 3 bases from V and 4 from J; bases not matched to a gene: 0. CDR3 sequence (DNA): TGTGCCAGCAGCTTGGGACTAGCGGGAGAGACCCAGTACTTC. This sequence encodes CASSLGLAGETQYF.

The chain employs TRBV14 and TRBJ1-2, with D perhaps matching TRBD1 (5 bases). The CDR3 is 16 amino acids. Trimming shortened V by 0 bases and J by 4 bases, and 15 bases separated the two germline ends. CDR1 and CDR2 from the germline V gene are SGHDN and FVKESK. The CDR3 here is CASSQEGDGSFYGYTF. The CDR3 nucleotides read TGTGCCAGCAGCCAAGAGGGGGACGGGAGTTTCTATGGCTACACCTTC. Full variable domain (missing parts from reference TRBV14 and TRBJ1-2): EAGVTQFPSHSVIEKGQTVTLRCDPISGHDNLYWYRRVMGKEIKFLLHFVKESKQDESGMPNNRFLAERTGGTYSTLKVQPAELEDSGVYFCASSQEGDGSFYGYTFGSGTRLTVV.

This sequence joins TRBV5-1 and TRBJ2-1, with 12 nucleotides matching TRBD1. Germline CDR1 and CDR2: SGHRS and YFSETQ. The CDR3 runs to 17 residues. V lost 0 bases to trimming and J lost 6 bases; unmatched junction nucleotides: 7. The CDR3 loop is CASSLVSGQGASNEQFF. The CDR3 nucleotides are TGCGCCAGCAGCTTGGTGTCGGGACAGGGGGCGTCCAATGAGCAGTTCTTC. The full variable domain, its missing parts supplied by reference TRBV5-1 and TRBJ2-1, is KAGVTQTPRYLIKTRGQQVTLSCSPISGHRSVSWYQQTPGQGLQFLFEYFSETQRNKGNFPGRFSGRQFSNSRSEMNVSTLELGDSALYLCASSLVSGQGASNEQFFGPGTRLTVL.

The V and J genes are TRBV5-4 and TRBJ2-7; 12 positions agree with TRBD1. CDR1 and CDR2 (germline): SGHNT, YYREEE (reference sequence). The CDR3 contains 16 residues. Unmatched junction bases numbered 10, after V lost 4 bases and J lost 5 bases. Here the CDR3 DNA reads TGTGCCAGCAGCCCATCCTGGGACAGGGGGCTTGACGAGCAGTACTTC. Its translation: CASSPSWDRGLDEQYF.